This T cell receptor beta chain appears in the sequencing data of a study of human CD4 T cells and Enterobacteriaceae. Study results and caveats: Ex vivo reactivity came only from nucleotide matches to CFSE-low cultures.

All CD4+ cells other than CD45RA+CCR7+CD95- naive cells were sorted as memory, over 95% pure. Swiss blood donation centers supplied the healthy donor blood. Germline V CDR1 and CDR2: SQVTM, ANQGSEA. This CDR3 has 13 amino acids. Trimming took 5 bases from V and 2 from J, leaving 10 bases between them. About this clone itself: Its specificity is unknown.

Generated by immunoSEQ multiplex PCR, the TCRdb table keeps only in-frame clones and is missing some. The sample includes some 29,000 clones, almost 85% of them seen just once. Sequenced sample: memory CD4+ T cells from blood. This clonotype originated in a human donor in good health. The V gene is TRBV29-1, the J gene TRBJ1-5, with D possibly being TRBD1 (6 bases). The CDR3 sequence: CSVSRGGNQPQHF. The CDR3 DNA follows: TGCAGCGTTTCGAGGGGGGGCAATCAGCCCCAGCATTTT.